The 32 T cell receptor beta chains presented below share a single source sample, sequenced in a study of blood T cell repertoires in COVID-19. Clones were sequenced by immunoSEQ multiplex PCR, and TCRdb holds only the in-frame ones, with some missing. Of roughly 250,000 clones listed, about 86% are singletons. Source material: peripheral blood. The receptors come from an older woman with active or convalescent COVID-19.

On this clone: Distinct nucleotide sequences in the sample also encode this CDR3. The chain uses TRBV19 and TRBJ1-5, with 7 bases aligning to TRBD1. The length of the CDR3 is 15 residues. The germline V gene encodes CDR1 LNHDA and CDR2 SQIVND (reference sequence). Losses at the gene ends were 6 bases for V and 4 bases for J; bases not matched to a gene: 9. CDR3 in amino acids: CASSRTGYGNQPQHF. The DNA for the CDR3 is TGTGCCAGTAGCCGGACAGGATATGGGAATCAGCCCCAGCATTTT.

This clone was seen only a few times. In nucleotides, the CDR3 is TGTGCCAGCAGCTTCCGTTCTGCAAGGAGGGATCAGCCCCAGCATTTT. Its translation is CASSFRSARRDQPQHF. J is TRBJ1-5 and V is TRBV13, with D unresolved. The CDR3 contains 16 residues. In germline, CDR1 is PRHDT, CDR2 FYEKMQ (reference sequence). The V end lost 3 bases, the J end lost 5 bases, and 17 bases lay between the germline ends.

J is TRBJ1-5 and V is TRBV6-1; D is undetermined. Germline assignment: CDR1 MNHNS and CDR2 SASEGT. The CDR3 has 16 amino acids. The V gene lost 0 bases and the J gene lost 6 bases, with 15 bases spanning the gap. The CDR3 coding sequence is TGTGCCAGCAGTGAAGCGCTCCCGGTCCCTGGTCAGCCCCAGCATTTT. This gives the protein CASSEALPVPGQPQHF.

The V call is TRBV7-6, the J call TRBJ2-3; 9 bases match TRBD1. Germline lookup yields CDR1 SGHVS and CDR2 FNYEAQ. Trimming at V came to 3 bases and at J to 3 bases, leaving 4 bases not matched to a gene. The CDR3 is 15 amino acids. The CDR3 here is CASSLGQGATDTQYF. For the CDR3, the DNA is TGTGCCAGCAGCTTGGGACAGGGAGCGACAGATACGCAGTATTTT.

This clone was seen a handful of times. This CDR3 is CASSSRRGGANSPLHF. The CDR3 coding sequence is TGTGCCAGCAGTTCGCGGAGGGGGGGAGCGAATTCACCCCTCCACTTT. J is TRBJ1-6 and V is TRBV6-5; D might be TRBD1 (6 bases). The V gene lost 4 bases and the J gene lost 7 bases, with 17 bases spanning the gap. Looked up from germline, CDR1 is MNHEY and CDR2 is SVGAGI. The length of the CDR3 is 16 residues.

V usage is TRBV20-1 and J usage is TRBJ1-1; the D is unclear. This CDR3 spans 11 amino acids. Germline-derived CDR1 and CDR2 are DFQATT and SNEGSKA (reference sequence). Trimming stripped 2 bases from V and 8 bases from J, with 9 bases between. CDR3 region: CSARRSEEAFF. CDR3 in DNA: TGCAGTGCTAGAAGGTCGGAGGAAGCTTTCTTT.

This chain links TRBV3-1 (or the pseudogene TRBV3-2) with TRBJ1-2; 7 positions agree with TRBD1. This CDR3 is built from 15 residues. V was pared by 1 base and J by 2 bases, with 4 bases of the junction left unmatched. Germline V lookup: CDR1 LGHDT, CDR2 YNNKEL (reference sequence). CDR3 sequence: CASSQAKGANYGYTF. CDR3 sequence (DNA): TGTGCCAGCAGCCAAGCCAAGGGGGCCAACTATGGCTACACCTTC.

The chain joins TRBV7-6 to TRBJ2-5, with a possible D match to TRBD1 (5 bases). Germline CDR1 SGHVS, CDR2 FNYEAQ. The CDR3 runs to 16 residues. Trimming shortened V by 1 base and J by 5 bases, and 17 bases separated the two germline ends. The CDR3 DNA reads TGTGCCAGCAGCTTAGGTATATCCAGGGTGGTCGAGACCCAGTACTTC. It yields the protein CASSLGISRVVETQYF.

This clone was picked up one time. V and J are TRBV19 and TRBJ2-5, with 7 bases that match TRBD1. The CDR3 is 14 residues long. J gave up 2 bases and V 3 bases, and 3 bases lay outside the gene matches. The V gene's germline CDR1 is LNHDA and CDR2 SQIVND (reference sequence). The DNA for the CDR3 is TGTGCCAGTAGTATCTTGGGACAGCAAGAGACCCAGTACTTC. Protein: CASSILGQQETQYF.

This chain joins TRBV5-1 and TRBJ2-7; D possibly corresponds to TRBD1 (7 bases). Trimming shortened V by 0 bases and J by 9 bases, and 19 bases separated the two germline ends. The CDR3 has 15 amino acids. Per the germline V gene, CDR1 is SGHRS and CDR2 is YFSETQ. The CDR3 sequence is CASSLDLGGGGRQYF. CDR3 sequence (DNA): TGCGCCAGCAGCTTGGACCTCGGAGGGGGCGGAAGGCAGTACTTC.

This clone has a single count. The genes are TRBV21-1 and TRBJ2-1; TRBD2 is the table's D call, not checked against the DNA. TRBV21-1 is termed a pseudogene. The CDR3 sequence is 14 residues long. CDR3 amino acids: CAVTRSRSYNEQFF. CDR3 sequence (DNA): TGTGCCGTTACGAGATCTCGCTCCTACAATGAGCAGTTCTTC.

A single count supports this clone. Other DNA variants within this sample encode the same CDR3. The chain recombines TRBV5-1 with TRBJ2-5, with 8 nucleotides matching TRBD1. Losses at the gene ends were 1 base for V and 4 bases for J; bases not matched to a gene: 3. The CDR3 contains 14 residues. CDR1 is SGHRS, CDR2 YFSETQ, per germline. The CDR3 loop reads CASSLTGGVETQYF. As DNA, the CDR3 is TGCGCCAGCAGCTTGACAGGGGGAGTAGAGACCCAGTACTTC. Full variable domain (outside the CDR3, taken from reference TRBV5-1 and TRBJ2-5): KAGVTQTPRYLIKTRGQQVTLSCSPISGHRSVSWYQQTPGQGLQFLFEYFSETQRNKGNFPGRFSGRQFSNSRSEMNVSTLELGDSALYLCASSLTGGVETQYFGPGTRLLVL.

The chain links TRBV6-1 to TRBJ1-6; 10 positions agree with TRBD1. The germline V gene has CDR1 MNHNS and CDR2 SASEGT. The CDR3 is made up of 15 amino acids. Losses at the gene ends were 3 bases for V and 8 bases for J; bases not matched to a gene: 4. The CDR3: CASSEGQGIDSPLHF. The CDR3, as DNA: TGTGCCAGCAGTGAGGGACAGGGGATAGATTCACCCCTCCACTTT.

CDR3 protein: CASSLSGGGTYEQYF. The CDR3 nucleotides are TGTGCCAGCAGCTTAAGCGGCGGGGGGACCTACGAGCAGTACTTC. The V call is TRBV11-2, the J call TRBJ2-7; TRBD2 agrees at 8 bases. V lost 2 bases, J lost 2 bases, and 5 bases stayed unmatched. This CDR3 is built from 15 residues. Germline V CDR1 and CDR2: SGHAT, FQNNGV. Based on the CDR3 plus reference TRBV11-2 and TRBJ2-7, the full variable domain is EAGVAQSPRYKIIEKRQSVAFWCNPISGHATLYWYQQILGQGPKLLIQFQNNGVVDDSQLPKDRFSAERLKGVDSTLKIQPAKLEDSAVYLCASSLSGGGTYEQYFGPGTRLTVT.

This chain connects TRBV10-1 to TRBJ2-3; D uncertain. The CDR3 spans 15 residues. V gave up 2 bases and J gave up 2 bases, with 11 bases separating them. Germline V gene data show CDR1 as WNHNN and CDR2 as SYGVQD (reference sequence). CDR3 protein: CASSETEHNTDTQYF. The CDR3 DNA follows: TGCGCCAGCAGTGAGACGGAGCACAACACAGATACGCAGTATTTT.

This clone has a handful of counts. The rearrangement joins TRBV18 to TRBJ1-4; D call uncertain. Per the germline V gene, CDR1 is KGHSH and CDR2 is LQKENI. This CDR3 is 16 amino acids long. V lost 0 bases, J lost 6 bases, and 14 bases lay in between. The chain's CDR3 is CASSPPLRVGDEKLFF. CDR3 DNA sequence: TGTGCCAGCTCACCACCGCTGAGGGTCGGGGATGAAAAACTGTTTTTT.

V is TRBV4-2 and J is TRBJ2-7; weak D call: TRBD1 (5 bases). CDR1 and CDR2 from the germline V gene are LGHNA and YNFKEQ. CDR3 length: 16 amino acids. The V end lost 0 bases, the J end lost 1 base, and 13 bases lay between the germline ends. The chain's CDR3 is CASSQDGVSGSYEQYF. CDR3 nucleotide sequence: TGTGCCAGCAGCCAAGATGGGGTATCAGGGTCCTACGAGCAGTACTTC.

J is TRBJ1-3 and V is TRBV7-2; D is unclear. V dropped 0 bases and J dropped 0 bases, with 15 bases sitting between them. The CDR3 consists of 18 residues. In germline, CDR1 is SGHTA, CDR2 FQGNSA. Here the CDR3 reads CASSLASGTKVSGNTIYF. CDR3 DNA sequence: TGTGCCAGCAGCTTAGCATCGGGAACGAAGGTCTCTGGAAACACCATATATTTT.

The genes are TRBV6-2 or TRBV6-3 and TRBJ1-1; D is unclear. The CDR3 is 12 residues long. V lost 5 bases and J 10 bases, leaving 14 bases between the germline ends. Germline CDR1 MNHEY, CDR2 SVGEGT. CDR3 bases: TGTGCCAGCAGTCCAACGGGTCCTGGAGCTTTCTTT. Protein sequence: CASSPTGPGAFF.

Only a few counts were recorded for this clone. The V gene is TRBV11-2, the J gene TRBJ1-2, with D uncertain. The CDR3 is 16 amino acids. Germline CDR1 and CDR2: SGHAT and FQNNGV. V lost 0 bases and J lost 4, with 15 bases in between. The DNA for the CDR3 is TGTGCCAGCAGCTTAGATCCCGCAGGCCTCGTCTATGGCTACACCTTC. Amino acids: CASSLDPAGLVYGYTF.

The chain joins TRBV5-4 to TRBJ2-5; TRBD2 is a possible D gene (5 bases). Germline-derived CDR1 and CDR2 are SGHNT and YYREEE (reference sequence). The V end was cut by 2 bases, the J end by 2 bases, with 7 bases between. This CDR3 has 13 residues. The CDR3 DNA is TGTGCCAGCAGCTTAGGCGGGCAAGAGACCCAGTACTTC. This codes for CASSLGGQETQYF.

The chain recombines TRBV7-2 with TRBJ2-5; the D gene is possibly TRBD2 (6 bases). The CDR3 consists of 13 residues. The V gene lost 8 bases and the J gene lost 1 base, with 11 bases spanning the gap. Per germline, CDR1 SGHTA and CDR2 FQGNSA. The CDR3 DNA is TGTGCCAGCTCTAACGGGGGCCAAGAGACCCAGTACTTC. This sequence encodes CASSNGGQETQYF.

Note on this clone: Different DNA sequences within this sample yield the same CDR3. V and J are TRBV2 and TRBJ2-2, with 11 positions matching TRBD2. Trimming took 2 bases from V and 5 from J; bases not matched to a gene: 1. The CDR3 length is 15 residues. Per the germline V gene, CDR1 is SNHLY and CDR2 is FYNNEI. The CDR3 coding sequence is TGTGCCAGCAGTGAACTAGCGGGGGGAACCGGGGAGCTGTTTTTT. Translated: CASSELAGGTGELFF.

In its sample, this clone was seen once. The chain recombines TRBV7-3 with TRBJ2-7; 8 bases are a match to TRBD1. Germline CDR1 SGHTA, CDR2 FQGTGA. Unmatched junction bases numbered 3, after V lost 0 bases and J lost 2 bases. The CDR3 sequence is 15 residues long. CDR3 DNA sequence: TGTGCCAGCAGCTTAACCGGGACAGGACCCTACGAGCAGTACTTC. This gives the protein CASSLTGTGPYEQYF. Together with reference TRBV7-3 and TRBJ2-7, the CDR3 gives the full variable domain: GAGVSQTPSNKVTEKGKYVELRCDPISGHTALYWYRQSLGQGPEFLIYFQGTGAADDSGLPNDRFFAVRPEGSVSTLKIQRTERGDSAVYLCASSLTGTGPYEQYFGPGTRLTVT.

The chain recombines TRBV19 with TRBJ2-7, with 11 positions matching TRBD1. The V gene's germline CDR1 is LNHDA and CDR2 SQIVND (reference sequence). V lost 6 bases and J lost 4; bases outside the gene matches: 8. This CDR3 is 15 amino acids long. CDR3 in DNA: TGTGCCAGTAGCTTTACCGGGACAGGGGGTTACGAGCAGTACTTC. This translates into CASSFTGTGGYEQYF. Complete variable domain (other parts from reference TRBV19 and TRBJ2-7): DGGITQSPKYLFRKEGQNVTLSCEQNLNHDAMYWYRQDPGQGLRLIYYSQIVNDFQKGDIAEGYSVSREKKESFPLTVTSAQKNPTAFYLCASSFTGTGGYEQYFGPGTRLTVT.

The CDR3 region is CASSPWTGDNEKLFF. The CDR3 DNA reads as TGCGCCAGCAGCCCCTGGACAGGGGACAATGAAAAACTGTTTTTT. The chain is built from TRBV4-1 and TRBJ1-4; TRBD1 matches 9 bases. CDR1 is MGHRA, CDR2 YSYEKL, per germline. Unmatched junction bases numbered 5, after V lost 4 bases and J lost 5 bases. CDR3 length: 15 residues.

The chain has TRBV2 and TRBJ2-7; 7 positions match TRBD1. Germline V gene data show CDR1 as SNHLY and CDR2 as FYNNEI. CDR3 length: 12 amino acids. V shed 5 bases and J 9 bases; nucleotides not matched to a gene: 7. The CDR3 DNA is TGTGCCAGCAGTACACAGGGGTCCGGGCAGTACTTC. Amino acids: CASSTQGSGQYF.

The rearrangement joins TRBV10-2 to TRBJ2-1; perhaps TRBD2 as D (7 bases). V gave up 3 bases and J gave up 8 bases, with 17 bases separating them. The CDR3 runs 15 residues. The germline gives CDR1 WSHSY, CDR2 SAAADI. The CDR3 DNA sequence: TGCGCCAGCAGTGAAGAGGGGGGGGGTAGGGATGAGCAGTTCTTC. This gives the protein CASSEEGGGRDEQFF.

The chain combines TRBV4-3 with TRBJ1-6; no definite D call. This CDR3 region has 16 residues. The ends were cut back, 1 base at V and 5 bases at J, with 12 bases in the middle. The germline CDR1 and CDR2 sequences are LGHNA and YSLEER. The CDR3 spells CASSQAAEQHNSPLHF. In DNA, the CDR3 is TGCGCCAGCAGCCAAGCGGCGGAGCAACATAATTCACCCCTCCACTTT.

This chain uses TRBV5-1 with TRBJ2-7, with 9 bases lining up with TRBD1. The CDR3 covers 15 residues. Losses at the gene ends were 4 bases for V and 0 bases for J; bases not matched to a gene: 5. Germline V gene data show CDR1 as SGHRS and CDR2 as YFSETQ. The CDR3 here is CASSPTGGFSYEQYF. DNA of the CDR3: TGCGCCAGCAGCCCCACAGGGGGCTTCTCCTACGAGCAGTACTTC. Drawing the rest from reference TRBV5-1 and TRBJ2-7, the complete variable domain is KAGVTQTPRYLIKTRGQQVTLSCSPISGHRSVSWYQQTPGQGLQFLFEYFSETQRNKGNFPGRFSGRQFSNSRSEMNVSTLELGDSALYLCASSPTGGFSYEQYFGPGTRLTVT.

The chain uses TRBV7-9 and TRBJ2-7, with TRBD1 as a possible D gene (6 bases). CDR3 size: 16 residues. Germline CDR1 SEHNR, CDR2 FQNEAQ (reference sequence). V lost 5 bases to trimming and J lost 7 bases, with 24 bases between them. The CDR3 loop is CASSPLGARGIQEQYF. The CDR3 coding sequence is TGTGCCAGCAGCCCATTGGGGGCGAGAGGGATACAAGAGCAGTACTTC. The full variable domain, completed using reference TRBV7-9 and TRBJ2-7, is DTGVSQNPRHKITKRGQNVTFRCDPISEHNRLYWYRQTLGQGPEFLTYFQNEAQLEKSRLLSDRFSAERPKGSFSTLEIQRTEQGDSAMYLCASSPLGARGIQEQYFGPGTRLTVT.

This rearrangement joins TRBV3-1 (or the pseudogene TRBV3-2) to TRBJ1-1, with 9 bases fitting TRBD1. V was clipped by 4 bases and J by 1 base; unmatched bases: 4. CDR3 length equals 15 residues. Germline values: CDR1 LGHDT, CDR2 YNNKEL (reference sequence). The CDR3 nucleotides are TGTGCCAGCAGCCCCGGGACAGGGAGGAACACTGAAGCTTTCTTT. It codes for CASSPGTGRNTEAFF.